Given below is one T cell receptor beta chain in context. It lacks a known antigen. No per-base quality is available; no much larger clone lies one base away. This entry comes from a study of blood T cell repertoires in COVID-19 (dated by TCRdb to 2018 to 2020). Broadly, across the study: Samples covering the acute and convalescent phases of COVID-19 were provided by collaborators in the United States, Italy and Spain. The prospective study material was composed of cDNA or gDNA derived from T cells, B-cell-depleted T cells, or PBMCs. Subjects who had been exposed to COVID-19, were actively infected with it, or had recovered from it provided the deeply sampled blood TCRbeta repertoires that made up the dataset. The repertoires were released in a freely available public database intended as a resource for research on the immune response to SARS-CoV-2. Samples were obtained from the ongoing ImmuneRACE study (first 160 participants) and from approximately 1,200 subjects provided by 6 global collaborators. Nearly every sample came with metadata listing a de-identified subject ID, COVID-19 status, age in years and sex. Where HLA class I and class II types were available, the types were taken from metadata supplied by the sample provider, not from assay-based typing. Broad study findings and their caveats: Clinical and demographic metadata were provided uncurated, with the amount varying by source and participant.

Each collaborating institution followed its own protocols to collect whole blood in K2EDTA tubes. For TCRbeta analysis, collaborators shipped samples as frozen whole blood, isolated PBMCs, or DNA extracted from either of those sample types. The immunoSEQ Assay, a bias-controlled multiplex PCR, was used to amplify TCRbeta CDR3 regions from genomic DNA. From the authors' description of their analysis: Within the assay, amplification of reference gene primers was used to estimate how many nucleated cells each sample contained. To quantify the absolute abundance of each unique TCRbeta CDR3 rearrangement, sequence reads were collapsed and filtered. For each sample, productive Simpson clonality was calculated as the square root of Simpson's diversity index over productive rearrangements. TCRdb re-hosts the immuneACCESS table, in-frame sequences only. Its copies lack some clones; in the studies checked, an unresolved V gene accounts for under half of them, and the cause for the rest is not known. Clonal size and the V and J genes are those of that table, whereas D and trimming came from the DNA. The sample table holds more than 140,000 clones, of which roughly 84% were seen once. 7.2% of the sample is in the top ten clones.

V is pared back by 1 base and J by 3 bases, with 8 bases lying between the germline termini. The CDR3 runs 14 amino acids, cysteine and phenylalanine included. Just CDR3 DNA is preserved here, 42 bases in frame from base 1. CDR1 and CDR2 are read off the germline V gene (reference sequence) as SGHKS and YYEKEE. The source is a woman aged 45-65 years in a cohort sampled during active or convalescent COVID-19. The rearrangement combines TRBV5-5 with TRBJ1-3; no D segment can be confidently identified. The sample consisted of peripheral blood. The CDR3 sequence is CASSLSPVGNTIYF. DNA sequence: TGTGCCAGCAGCTTGTCACCGGTTGGAAACACCATATATTTT.